The next 25 T cell receptor beta chains were all read from a single sample in a study of cytomegalovirus exposure and HLA in healthy donors. PCR used 60 Vbeta primers and 13 Jbeta primers. The protocol was immunoSEQ multiplex PCR, while the TCRdb copy is restricted to in-frame clones and leaves out a portion. The profile shows about 120,000 clones, more than 60% of them singletons. Sequencing used PBMCs. These receptors were obtained from a man aged 25 to 45 in good health and CMV-seronegative.

The J gene is TRBJ1-2, the V gene TRBV7-2, with D hard to call. CDR1 and CDR2 from the germline V gene are SGHTA and FQGNSA. Between the trimmed V and J ends, which lost 5 bases and 3 bases, there was a span of 10 bases. CDR3 length: 13 amino acids. DNA of the CDR3: TGTGCCAGCAGCCGGGAATTCGACTATGGCTACACCTTC. It codes for CASSREFDYGYTF.

This clone showed up just a few times. The V call is TRBV5-6, the J call TRBJ1-2; D possibly corresponds to TRBD1 (6 bases). V dropped 4 bases and J dropped 2 bases, with 12 bases sitting between them. Germline V gene lookup returns CDR1 SGHDT and CDR2 YYEEEE. This CDR3 is built from 14 residues. The CDR3 region is CASSRIDRNYGYTF. The DNA of the CDR3 is TGTGCCAGCAGCCGGATAGACAGGAACTATGGCTACACCTTC.

The chain recombines TRBV6-4 with TRBJ2-7; 8 bases fit TRBD1. CDR3 length: 18 residues. The V segment lost 0 bases and the J segment 1 base; nucleotides outside the gene matches: 11. The germline CDR1 and CDR2 sequences are MRHNA and SNTAGT. The CDR3 spells CASSDSGTGSIISYEQYF. CDR3 coding DNA: TGTGCCAGCAGTGACTCCGGGACAGGTTCAATCATATCCTACGAGCAGTACTTC.

The CDR3 region is CASSGRQGSGEKLFF. The DNA for the CDR3 is TGTGCCAGCAGTGGGAGACAGGGTTCGGGGGAAAAACTGTTTTTT. The chain uses TRBV25-1 and TRBJ1-4; 7 bases match TRBD1. Germline V gene lookup returns CDR1 MGHDK and CDR2 SYGVNS. Trimming removed 4 bases from V and 8 bases from J; junction bases left unmatched: 10. The CDR3 consists of 15 residues.

The rearrangement joins TRBV5-1 to TRBJ2-2; 8 bases align to TRBD1. This CDR3 is 18 amino acids long. The germline gives CDR1 SGHRS, CDR2 YFSETQ. V lost 3 bases and J lost 4; bases outside the gene matches: 14. In DNA, the CDR3 is TGCGCCAGCAGCTCCGGGACAGGACACATCGTAGGCACCGGGGAGCTGTTTTTT. Protein: CASSSGTGHIVGTGELFF.

V is TRBV28 and J is TRBJ2-1; a weak D match, TRBD2 (5 bases). Trimming removed 2 bases from V and 5 bases from J, with 10 bases in between. The CDR3 runs 14 residues. Germline loops: CDR1 MDHEN, CDR2 SYDVKM. DNA for the CDR3: TGTGCCAGCAGTTTAGAGGGCAACAACAATGAGCAGTTCTTC. Residues: CASSLEGNNNEQFF. Variable domain in full (rest from reference TRBV28 and TRBJ2-1): DVKVTQSSRYLVKRTGEKVFLECVQDMDHENMFWYRQDPGLGLRLIYFSYDVKMKEKGDIPEGYSVSREKKERFSLILESASTNQTSMYLCASSLEGNNNEQFFGPGTRLTVL.

The V call is TRBV25-1, the J call TRBJ1-2, with a possible D match to TRBD1 (6 bases). The CDR3 covers 14 residues. With 5 bases removed from V and 8 bases from J, the gap between germline ends came to 18 bases. Germline assignment: CDR1 MGHDK and CDR2 SYGVNS. CDR3 nucleotide sequence: TGTGCCAGCAGTCCGGGGGGGCGAGAGTGGGGCTACACCTTC. Translated, it gives CASSPGGREWGYTF.

The genes are TRBV28 and TRBJ1-2, with D possibly being TRBD1 (6 bases). V lost 5 bases to trimming and J lost 8 bases, with 18 bases between them. CDR3 length: 14 amino acids. Germline-derived CDR1 and CDR2 are MDHEN and SYDVKM. This CDR3 reads CASSTAGAGYGYTF. The CDR3 region has the DNA TGTGCCAGCAGTACCGCAGGGGCGGGTTACGGCTACACCTTC.

V is TRBV5-5 and J is TRBJ1-5; 7 bases align to TRBD1. Trimming removed 4 bases from V and 4 bases from J; junction bases left unmatched: 5. Germline V gene lookup returns CDR1 SGHKS and CDR2 YYEKEE (reference sequence). The CDR3 loop spans 14 amino acids. CDR3 loop: CASSPDRRNQPQHF. CDR3 DNA: TGTGCCAGCAGCCCGGACAGGCGGAATCAGCCCCAGCATTTT.

This chain links TRBV12-5 with TRBJ1-1; 10 bases line up with TRBD1. J lost 2 bases, V lost 5 bases, and 5 bases had no gene match. CDR1 is LGHNT, CDR2 FRNRAP, per germline. The CDR3 is 15 amino acids. This CDR3 is CASGLGQGSNTEAFF. The DNA of the CDR3 is TGTGCTAGTGGTCTGGGACAGGGGAGCAACACTGAAGCTTTCTTT.

The genes are TRBV2 and TRBJ2-1, with D possibly TRBD2 on 5 matching bases. V lost 0 bases, J lost 15 bases, and 12 bases lay in between. Germline CDR1 SNHLY, CDR2 FYNNEI. The CDR3 has 12 residues. The CDR3 protein is CASSEAPRVRFF. CDR3 DNA sequence: TGTGCCAGCAGTGAAGCGCCGAGGGTCCGGTTCTTC.

The chain employs TRBV5-4 and TRBJ2-2; 7 positions agree with TRBD1. Germline CDR1 reads SGHNT; CDR2 reads YYREEE (reference sequence). The junction had 10 bases not matched to a gene; V was cut back by 4 bases and J by 4 bases. CDR3 length: 16 amino acids. This CDR3 is CASSEPTGFSTGELFF. For the CDR3, the DNA is TGTGCCAGCAGCGAACCGACAGGGTTTAGCACCGGGGAGCTGTTTTTT.

V usage is TRBV7-2 and J usage is TRBJ2-5; 12 bases align to TRBD2. Germline-derived CDR1 and CDR2 are SGHTA and FQGNSA. Germline trimming cut 3 bases from V and 5 bases from J; bases unmatched to any gene: 13. The CDR3 totals 18 residues. CDR3 coding DNA: TGTGCCAGCAGCTTGTTCGCTAGCGGGGGGGCCGCGCAGGAGACCCAGTACTTC. Translation gives CASSLFASGGAAQETQYF.

The V and J genes are TRBV7-2 and TRBJ2-2; the match to TRBD1 covers 7 bases. The CDR3 extends over 14 amino acids. Germline V CDR1 and CDR2: SGHTA, FQGNSA. The chain's CDR3 is CAESKGAQAGELFF. CDR3 sequence (DNA): TGTGCGGAGTCGAAGGGGGCGCAGGCCGGGGAGCTGTTTTTT.

This sequence joins TRBV19 and TRBJ2-5; 8 bases align to TRBD2. The V gene end was trimmed by 5 bases and the J gene end by 4 bases; junction bases not matched to a gene: 3. The germline V gene encodes CDR1 LNHDA and CDR2 SQIVND (reference sequence). CDR3 length: 13 amino acids. The CDR3 sequence is CASSSGGRETQYF. CDR3 in DNA: TGTGCCAGTAGTTCGGGAGGGCGAGAGACCCAGTACTTC.

The chain employs TRBV6-1 and TRBJ2-5; 8 nucleotides agree with TRBD2. CDR3 length: 15 amino acids. The trim removed 4 bases at V and 4 bases at J, leaving 8 bases unmatched. Germline V gene data show CDR1 as MNHNS and CDR2 as SASEGT. DNA for the CDR3: TGTGCCAGCAGTGTCGGGGGGGCGGAAAGAGAGACCCAGTACTTC. It specifies CASSVGGAERETQYF.

Only one count was recorded for this clone. V is TRBV10-1 and J is TRBJ1-3; no definite D call. The V gene's germline CDR1 is WNHNN and CDR2 SYGVQD (reference sequence). The length of the CDR3 is 14 residues. Trimming removed 7 bases at V and 5 bases at J, with 15 bases between. The CDR3 loop reads CASTSGGCRNTIYF. In nucleotides, the CDR3 is TGCGCCAGCACCTCGGGAGGCTGTCGAAACACCATATATTTT.

The rearrangement uses TRBV27 and TRBJ2-1, with 9 bases lining up with TRBD2. The V gene end was trimmed by 3 bases and the J gene end by 2 bases; junction bases not matched to a gene: 8. Per germline, CDR1 MNHEY and CDR2 SMNVEV (reference sequence). The CDR3 consists of 17 residues. CDR3 DNA: TGTGCCAGCAGTTTGGAGGTAGCGGGAGATACCTACAATGAGCAGTTCTTC. This sequence encodes CASSLEVAGDTYNEQFF.

The chain recombines TRBV27 with TRBJ2-2; maybe TRBD2 (5 bases). This CDR3 contains 16 residues. Trimming left V 5 bases short and J 1 base short, with 14 bases between. Germline V CDR1 and CDR2: MNHEY, SMNVEV (reference sequence). CDR3: CASSPLGVGNTGELFF. The CDR3 bases are TGTGCCAGCAGTCCCTTGGGAGTCGGGAACACCGGGGAGCTGTTTTTT.

The chain links TRBV6-5 to TRBJ1-6; D possibly corresponds to TRBD1 (5 bases). Per germline, CDR1 MNHEY and CDR2 SVGAGI. The CDR3 is made up of 14 amino acids. Trimming left V 2 bases short and J 10 bases short, with 12 bases between. The CDR3 is CASSYPGKHSPLHF. CDR3 DNA: TGTGCCAGCAGTTACCCAGGGAAGCACTCACCCCTCCACTTT.

The chain has TRBV9 and TRBJ1-2, with a tentative D call TRBD1 (5 bases). This CDR3 is built from 12 residues. Germline V gene sequence: CDR1 SGDLS, CDR2 YYNGEE. The germline V and J ends were trimmed by 3 bases and 4 bases, with 7 bases remaining between them. The CDR3 region is CASSGDSYGYTF. The CDR3 DNA sequence: TGTGCCAGCAGCGGTGACAGCTATGGCTACACCTTC.

The chain has TRBV6-6 and TRBJ1-5, with D uncertain. The CDR3 totals 16 residues. With 6 bases removed from V and 6 bases from J, the gap between germline ends came to 21 bases. The germline CDR1 and CDR2 sequences are MNHNY and SVGAGI (reference sequence). The DNA of the CDR3 is TGTGCCAGCAGGGGTAATATAGCGACGGGTGGTCAGCCCCAGCATTTT. Encoded protein: CASRGNIATGGQPQHF.

The chain carries TRBV5-1 and TRBJ2-1; 13 bases fit TRBD2. The CDR3 has 17 amino acids. J lost 4 bases, V lost 4 bases, and 8 bases had no gene match. Per the germline V gene, CDR1 is SGHRS and CDR2 is YFSETQ. The CDR3 loop reads CASSPRTSGREYNEQFF. The DNA of the CDR3 is TGCGCCAGCAGCCCCCGCACTAGCGGGAGGGAATACAATGAGCAGTTCTTC.

J is TRBJ2-5 and V is TRBV7-8; unclear D gene. Germline V gene sequence: CDR1 SGHVS, CDR2 FQNEAQ. V was cut by 3 bases and J by 6 bases, with 5 bases left in between. The length of the CDR3 is 11 residues. DNA of the CDR3: TGTGCCAGCAGCTTTACTAAGACCCAGTACTTC. Its protein product is CASSFTKTQYF. The entire variable domain, with the rest obtained from reference TRBV7-8 and TRBJ2-5, is as follows: GAGVSQSPRYKVAKRGQDVALRCDPISGHVSLFWYQQALGQGPEFLTYFQNEAQLDKSGLPSDRFFAERPEGSVSTLKIQRTQQEDSAVYLCASSFTKTQYFGPGTRLLVL.

This clone was seen ten or more times. V usage is TRBV30 and J usage is TRBJ1-1; 11 bases agree with TRBD1. V lost 4 bases to trimming and J lost 3 bases; unmatched junction nucleotides: 4. The CDR3 has 14 residues. Per germline, CDR1 GTSNPN and CDR2 SVGIG (reference sequence). The CDR3 DNA follows: TGTGCCTGGAATCCGGGACAGGGGGACACTGAAGCTTTCTTT. This encodes CAWNPGQGDTEAFF.